This T cell receptor beta chain is drawn from a study of beta chain features in type 1 diabetes. Notes on the study in general: TCRB CDR3s were moderately but significantly shorter in Type 1 diabetes patients in all four CD4+ subsets.

The CDR3 covers 14 residues. With 0 bases removed from V and 2 bases from J, the gap between germline ends came to 7 bases. In germline, CDR1 is MNHEY, CDR2 SVGAGI. What was sequenced were expressed TCRB transcripts, since all of the isolated RNA had been reverse transcribed. The average read count of naive, central memory and regulatory T cell samples was some 3.9 million. The data were produced by immunoSEQ multiplex PCR, yet TCRdb's version contains in-frame clones alone and is incomplete. Counted here are around 350,000 clones, over 10% occurring once; the ten biggest clones make up more than 0.015%. To note about this clone: The antigen remains undetermined.

V and J are TRBV6-5 and TRBJ1-1; D unclear. This clonotype was sampled from a man between 18 and 29 years old in good health. Sequencing was performed on naive CD4+ T cells from blood. CDR3 loop: CASSYSADNTEAFF. The CDR3 DNA follows: TGTGCCAGCAGTTACTCGGCGGATAACACTGAAGCTTTCTTT.